This T cell receptor (beta chain) was observed in a study of OX40 agonist ivuxolimab in advanced cancers. At the level of the study: Hepatocellular carcinoma, melanoma, renal cell or head and neck cancer affected the dose-escalation patients.

The CDR3 has 14 amino acids. Germline V gives CDR1 SNHLY, CDR2 FYNNEI. V was trimmed by 1 base and J by 2 bases, leaving 9 bases between them. The protocol was immunoSEQ multiplex PCR, while the TCRdb copy is restricted to in-frame clones and leaves out a portion. The data contain 60,000 to 90,000 clones, around four fifths of them singletons. The sample holds a few counts of this clone. Its antigen is unknown. Study-level results: Some nonresponders likewise displayed low normalized T-cell clonal expansion.

The TCR originated in an adult with an advanced solid tumor such as melanoma, head and neck, liver or kidney cancer. The rearrangement links TRBV2 to TRBJ2-7; D is perhaps TRBD1 (5 bases). The starting material was CD4+ or CD8+ T cells sorted from blood, obtained in a trial of the OX40 agonist ivuxolimab. The CDR3 loop reads CASSEGTSAYEQYF. CDR3 DNA sequence: TGTGCCAGCAGTGAAGGGACAAGCGCCTACGAGCAGTACTTC. Variable domain in full (rest from reference TRBV2 and TRBJ2-7): EPEVTQTPSHQVTQMGQEVILRCVPISNHLYFYWYRQILGQKVEFLVSFYNNEISEKSEIFDDQFSVERPDGSNFTLKIRSTKLEDSAMYFCASSEGTSAYEQYFGPGTRLTVT.